These 30 T cell receptor beta chains came from one sample sequenced in a study of CD8+CD57+ T cells in acquired aplastic anemia. Previously, flow cytometry had revealed CD8+CD57+ cell expansion in the patients chosen for sequencing. Template material for TCR beta VDJ and CDR3 profiling consisted of genomic DNA. In TCRdb, the reads were re-called with MiXCR into one record per CDR3 protein. The sample holds approximately 150,000 distinct CDR3 sequences, less than 50% seen once. What was sequenced was sorted CD4+, CD8+, or CD8+CD57+ T cells (not recorded which) from PBMCs. The source is a human donor with aplastic anemia.

J is TRBJ1-2 and V is TRBV20-1; D not certain. The CDR3 runs 14 residues. In germline, CDR1 is DFQATT, CDR2 SNEGSKA (reference sequence). Trimming stripped 4 bases from V and 0 bases from J, with 12 bases between. In nucleotides, the CDR3 is TGCAGTGCTAATTTGGGCAGTCCTAACTATGGCTACACCTTC. Its protein is CSANLGSPNYGYTF.

This clonotype was seen a single time. V is TRBV5-5 and J is TRBJ2-2; 7 bases are shared with TRBD1. The junction had 1 base not matched to a gene; V was cut back by 1 base and J by 1 base. The CDR3 sequence is 15 residues long. Germline CDR1 reads SGHKS; CDR2 reads YYEKEE (reference sequence). The DNA for the CDR3 is TGTGCCAGCAGCTTGTGGGACAGGAACACCGGGGAGCTGTTTTTT. It specifies CASSLWDRNTGELFF. The full variable domain, in which reference TRBV5-5 and TRBJ2-2 provide the parts outside the CDR3, is DAGVTQSPTHLIKTRGQQVTLRCSPISGHKSVSWYQQVLGQGPQFIFQYYEKEERGRGNFPDRFSARQFPNYSSELNVNALLLGDSALYLCASSLWDRNTGELFFGEGSRLTVL.

This clonotype was picked up many times. V is TRBV9 and J is TRBJ2-3, with TRBD2 identical over 7 bases. Germline lookup yields CDR1 SGDLS and CDR2 YYNGEE. Trimming cost V 2 bases and J 0 bases; bases outside gene matches: 6. This CDR3 region has 16 residues. The chain's CDR3 is CASSVTSSLSTDTQYF. In nucleotides, the CDR3 is TGTGCCAGCAGCGTGACTAGCTCCCTTAGCACAGATACGCAGTATTTT.

In the case of this clonotype: Just one base apart from a much larger clone, this may be a read error. The rearrangement joins TRBV12-3 or TRBV12-4 to TRBJ2-3; unclear D gene. The CDR3 contains 14 residues. This CDR3 is CASSTHSGTDAQYF. DNA of the CDR3: TGTGCCAGCAGCACACACTCGGGCACAGATGCGCAGTATTTT.

Points on this clonotype: At one end, the junction sequence differs from germline, possibly due to a read error. The rearrangement joins TRBV24-1 to TRBJ1-5; D is perhaps TRBD1 (5 bases). The CDR3 extends over 17 amino acids. CDR1 is KGHDR, CDR2 SFDVKD, per germline. CDR3 residues: CATCDREGPYSNQPQHF. The CDR3 DNA reads TGTGCCACCTGTGACCGCGAGGGGCCTTATAGCAATCAGCCCCAGCATTTT.

This chain uses TRBV12-3 or TRBV12-4 with TRBJ1-1, with 8 bases aligning to TRBD1. The CDR3 is 16 residues long. Trimming took 1 base from V and 5 from J; bases not matched to a gene: 9. CDR3 nucleotide sequence: TGTGCCAGCAGTTTAGGGCCCGGACAGGGTTGGACTGAAGCTTTCTTT. It yields the protein CASSLGPGQGWTEAFF.

This clonotype was recorded a few times. The chain carries TRBV18 and TRBJ1-3; D unclear. Germline CDR1 is KGHSH and CDR2 is LQKENI. V was pared by 1 base and J by 4 bases, with 11 bases between. The CDR3 covers 15 residues. CDR3 bases: TGTGCCAGCTCACCACAGTCAGTCCTCGGAAACACCATATATTTT. Encoded protein: CASSPQSVLGNTIYF.

This clonotype occurred many times. The chain employs TRBV6-5 and TRBJ2-7; the match to TRBD2 covers 7 bases. CDR3 length: 14 amino acids. Trimming took 0 bases from V and 5 from J; bases not matched to a gene: 4. Germline lookup yields CDR1 MNHEY and CDR2 SVGAGI. This CDR3 reads CASSYSPGRDEQYF. The CDR3 DNA sequence: TGTGCCAGCAGTTACTCTCCAGGGAGGGACGAGCAGTACTTC.

This clonotype was observed many times. The V call is TRBV2, the J call TRBJ1-1, with a possible D match to TRBD1 (6 bases). The CDR3 consists of 14 residues. Germline loops: CDR1 SNHLY, CDR2 FYNNEI. Trimming left V 6 bases short and J 5 bases short, with 16 bases between. DNA of the CDR3: TGTGCCAGCAGCGCCGTAGGGGGGAGGACTGAAGCTTTCTTT. Its protein is CASSAVGGRTEAFF.

V and J are TRBV3-1 and TRBJ1-1; perhaps TRBD1 as D (6 bases). V shed 8 bases and J shed 4 bases, with 14 bases lying between them. Germline CDR1 and CDR2: LGHDT and YNNKEL (reference sequence). The CDR3 length is 13 residues. CDR3 sequence: CASARGASTEAFF. As DNA, the CDR3 is TGTGCCAGCGCTCGGGGGGCGTCCACTGAAGCTTTCTTT.

This clonotype has a count of ten or more. The chain combines TRBV19 with TRBJ1-6; D perhaps matches TRBD1 (6 bases). This CDR3 spans 15 amino acids. Germline CDR1 and CDR2: LNHDA and SQIVND (reference sequence). V lost 4 bases and J lost 3, with 10 bases in between. The DNA for the CDR3 is TGTGCCAGTAGTACCGAGACAGGCTATAATTCACCCCTCCACTTT. Amino acid sequence: CASSTETGYNSPLHF.

V and J are TRBV9 and TRBJ2-5; possible D gene TRBD1, 6 bases. Trimming left V 8 bases short and J 5 bases short, with 19 bases between. CDR3 length: 14 residues. Germline loops: CDR1 SGDLS, CDR2 YYNGEE. The CDR3 DNA sequence: TGTGCCAGAGGTAGGGGGTCTGAAAACGAGACCCAGTACTTC. The encoded protein is CARGRGSENETQYF. Filled out from reference TRBV9 and TRBJ2-5, the complete variable domain reads DSGVTQTPKHLITATGQRVTLRCSPRSGDLSVYWYQQSLDQGLQFLIQYYNGEERAKGNILERFSAQQFPDLHSELNLSSLELGDSALYFCARGRGSENETQYFGPGTRLLVL.

This clonotype was counted only a few times. This chain uses TRBV5-4 with TRBJ2-6, with D tentatively TRBD2 (5 bases). The CDR3 spans 17 residues. With 0 bases removed from V and 0 bases from J, the gap between germline ends came to 10 bases. Looked up from germline, CDR1 is SGHNT and CDR2 is YYREEE (reference sequence). In nucleotides, the CDR3 is TGTGCCAGCAGCTTGGATACGGGGTACTCTGGGGCCAACGTCCTGACTTTC. Translating it yields CASSLDTGYSGANVLTF.

Note on this clonotype: A clone one base away is much larger, so this may be a read error. This chain uses TRBV5-1 with TRBJ2-6; D is perhaps TRBD1 or TRBD2 (5 bases each). The ends were cut back, 4 bases at V and 3 bases at J, with 26 bases in the middle. The CDR3 totals 20 residues. Looked up from germline, CDR1 is SGHRS and CDR2 is YFSETQ. Written as DNA, the CDR3 is TGCGCCAGCAGCCCGGGCCACCCGGGGCAGACACTTTTTGGGGCCAACGTCCTGACTTTC. Translated, it gives CASSPGHPGQTLFGANVLTF.

At least ten counts were recorded for this clonotype. The rearrangement joins TRBV19 to TRBJ1-4; no clear D gene. CDR3 size: 18 residues. The V and J ends lost 5 bases and 0 bases respectively, with 19 bases between them. Germline V CDR1 and CDR2: LNHDA, SQIVND (reference sequence). CDR3 in DNA: TGTGCCAGTAGTTCTCCAGGTAGCACGGAGGCAACTAATGAAAAACTGTTTTTT. Translation gives CASSSPGSTEATNEKLFF.

This clonotype was recorded at least ten times. The rearrangement joins TRBV6-2 or TRBV6-3 to TRBJ2-5; 13 positions agree with TRBD2. J lost 11 bases, V lost 2 bases, and 5 bases had no gene match. The germline V gene has CDR1 MNHEY and CDR2 SVGEGT. The CDR3 covers 14 residues. The CDR3 loop reads CASSYLGTSGIQYF. The CDR3 DNA is TGTGCCAGCAGTTACCTCGGGACTAGCGGGATTCAGTACTTC.

This chain links TRBV20-1 with TRBJ1-1; D perhaps matches TRBD1 (5 bases). This CDR3 is 15 amino acids long. CDR1 and CDR2 (germline): DFQATT, SNEGSKA (reference sequence). Deletions cut 0 bases from V and 3 bases from J, with 14 bases between. This chain's CDR3 is CSARDRKGVDTEAFF. The CDR3 nucleotides are TGCAGTGCTAGAGATCGGAAAGGGGTTGACACTGAAGCTTTCTTT.

This clonotype has at least ten counts. The V and J genes are TRBV10-3 and TRBJ1-4, with TRBD1 matching over 8 bases. The J segment lost 2 bases and the V segment lost 4 bases, leaving 3 bases of the junction unmatched. CDR1 and CDR2 (germline): ENHRY, SYGVKD. The CDR3 totals 15 residues. CDR3 sequence: CAISGRTGTNEKLFF. The CDR3 DNA is TGTGCCATCAGTGGAAGGACAGGGACTAATGAAAAACTGTTTTTT.

In its sample, this clonotype was seen many times. This chain links TRBV10-2 with TRBJ1-6; D unresolved. Trimming stripped 2 bases from V and 12 bases from J, with 14 bases between. CDR1 is WSHSY, CDR2 SAAADI, per germline. The CDR3 is 14 residues long. CDR3 nucleotide sequence: TGCGCCAGCAGTGAGGCTGTTCGAAGGGAACCCCTCCACTTT. Its protein is CASSEAVRREPLHF.

The rearrangement links TRBV25-1 to TRBJ2-1; TRBD2 aligns across 9 bases. Looked up from germline, CDR1 is MGHDK and CDR2 is SYGVNS. Trimming removed 4 bases from V and 0 bases from J; junction bases left unmatched: 4. The CDR3 totals 16 residues. This chain's CDR3 is CASSASGTSSYNEQFF. CDR3 DNA: TGTGCCAGCAGTGCTAGCGGGACTAGCTCCTACAATGAGCAGTTCTTC.

The J gene is TRBJ1-2, the V gene TRBV25-1; D uncertain. V lost 3 bases, J lost 2 bases, and 7 bases lay in between. The CDR3 runs 13 residues. Germline lookup yields CDR1 MGHDK and CDR2 SYGVNS. The CDR3 sequence is CASSEHTNYGYTF. The CDR3, as DNA: TGTGCCAGCAGTGAGCACACAAACTATGGCTACACCTTC.

The chain couples TRBV5-1 to TRBJ2-7, with TRBD2 matching over 12 bases. Germline V gene data show CDR1 as SGHRS and CDR2 as YFSETQ. The CDR3 loop spans 17 amino acids. Unmatched junction bases numbered 13, after V lost 3 bases and J lost 6 bases. CDR3 region: CASSSGLTPGLAGEQYF. The CDR3, as DNA: TGCGCCAGCAGCTCCGGACTTACTCCGGGACTAGCGGGCGAGCAGTACTTC.

The chain employs TRBV19 and TRBJ2-7; 10 nucleotides match TRBD1. The junction had 7 bases not matched to a gene; V was cut back by 5 bases and J by 3 bases. CDR3 length: 15 amino acids. Germline loops: CDR1 LNHDA, CDR2 SQIVND (reference sequence). The CDR3 DNA follows: TGTGCCAGTAGTCGCTTCGGGACAGGGGACTACGAGCAGTACTTC. The encoded protein is CASSRFGTGDYEQYF.

This clonotype was detected only a few times. One end of the junction fails to match germline, which may point to a read error. The chain joins TRBV20-1 to TRBJ2-1, with TRBD1 identical over 9 bases. Germline-derived CDR1 and CDR2 are DFQATT and SNEGSKA (reference sequence). The CDR3 totals 15 residues. The CDR3, as DNA: TGCAGTGCCTGGCATACCGGGACAGGGCTGAATGAGCAGCTCTTC. Protein sequence: CSAWHTGTGLNEQLF.

The rearrangement links TRBV2 to TRBJ1-1; D perhaps matches TRBD1 (6 bases). The germline V gene encodes CDR1 SNHLY and CDR2 FYNNEI. There are 15 residues in the CDR3. The V end was cut by 6 bases, the J end by 2 bases, with 16 bases between. CDR3 sequence: CASRVDRSLNTEAFF. The DNA for the CDR3 is TGTGCCAGCAGAGTCGACAGGTCACTCAACACTGAAGCTTTCTTT.

CDR3: CASSLVRDNSPLHF. In DNA, the CDR3 is TGTGCCAGCAGCTTGGTCAGGGATAATTCACCCCTCCACTTT. This sequence joins TRBV13 and TRBJ1-6, with a possible D match to TRBD1 (5 bases). There are 14 residues in the CDR3. V lost 3 bases and J 5 bases, leaving 8 bases between the germline ends. Germline CDR1 is PRHDT and CDR2 is FYEKMQ (reference sequence).

This clonotype has ten or more counts. The chain has TRBV10-3 and TRBJ1-5; the D gene is possibly TRBD1 (5 bases). Germline V gives CDR1 ENHRY, CDR2 SYGVKD. The CDR3 contains 15 residues. The V gene lost 3 bases and the J gene lost 6 bases, with 15 bases spanning the gap. The CDR3, as DNA: TGTGCCATCAGTGACTCTGGGAGGGGAGTTCAGCCCCAGCATTTT. Translation: CAISDSGRGVQPQHF.

The CDR3 DNA reads as TGTGCCAGCAGTGCTCCTAGCGGGCAAGAGACCCAGTACTTC. It specifies CASSAPSGQETQYF. The V gene is TRBV2, the J gene TRBJ2-5, with 8 nucleotides matching TRBD2. Germline loops: CDR1 SNHLY, CDR2 FYNNEI. V lost 4 bases, J lost 2 bases, and 3 bases stayed unmatched. This CDR3 contains 14 residues.

V gene TRBV7-9 combines with J gene TRBJ2-5; 11 bases fit TRBD2. Losses at the gene ends were 4 bases for V and 4 bases for J; bases not matched to a gene: 5. Germline-derived CDR1 and CDR2 are SEHNR and FQNEAQ (reference sequence). This CDR3 has 15 residues. The CDR3 DNA is TGTGCCAGCAGCTCTAGCGGGGGGAGGGGAGAGACCCAGTACTTC. As protein: CASSSSGGRGETQYF.

Ten or more counts support this clonotype. The rearrangement uses TRBV7-3 and TRBJ2-3; D is unresolved. Looked up from germline, CDR1 is SGHTA and CDR2 is FQGTGA. V lost 6 bases and J lost 2, with 9 bases in between. The CDR3 extends over 13 amino acids. CDR3 in DNA: TGTGCCAGCAGTGTCAGTAACACAGATACGCAGTATTTT. Protein product: CASSVSNTDTQYF.